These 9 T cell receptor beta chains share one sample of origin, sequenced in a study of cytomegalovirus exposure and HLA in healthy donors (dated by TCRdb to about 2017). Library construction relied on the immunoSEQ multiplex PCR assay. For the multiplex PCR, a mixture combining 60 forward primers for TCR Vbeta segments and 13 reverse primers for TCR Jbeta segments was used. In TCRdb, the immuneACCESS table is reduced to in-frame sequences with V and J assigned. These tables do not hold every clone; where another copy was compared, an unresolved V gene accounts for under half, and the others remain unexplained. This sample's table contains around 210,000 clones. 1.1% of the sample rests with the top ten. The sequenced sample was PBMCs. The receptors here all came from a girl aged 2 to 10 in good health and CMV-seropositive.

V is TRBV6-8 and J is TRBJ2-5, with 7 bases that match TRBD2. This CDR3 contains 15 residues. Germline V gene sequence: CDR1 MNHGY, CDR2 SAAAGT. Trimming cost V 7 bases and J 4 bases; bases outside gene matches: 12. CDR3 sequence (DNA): TGTGCCAGCATTCCGGGGGAGGGCCCGCGAGAGACCCAGTACTTC. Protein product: CASIPGEGPRETQYF.

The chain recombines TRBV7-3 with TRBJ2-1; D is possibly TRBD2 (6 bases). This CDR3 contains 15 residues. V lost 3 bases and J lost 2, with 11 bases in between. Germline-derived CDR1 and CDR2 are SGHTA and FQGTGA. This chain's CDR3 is CASSLSTRPYNEQFF. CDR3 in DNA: TGTGCCAGCAGCTTGTCGACTAGGCCCTACAATGAGCAGTTCTTC.

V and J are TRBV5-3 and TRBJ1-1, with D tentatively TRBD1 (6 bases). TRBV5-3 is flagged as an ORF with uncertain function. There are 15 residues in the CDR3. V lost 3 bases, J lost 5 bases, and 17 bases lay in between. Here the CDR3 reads CARSSVWVDRTEAFF. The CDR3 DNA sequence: TGTGCCAGAAGCTCTGTATGGGTCGACAGGACTGAAGCTTTCTTT.

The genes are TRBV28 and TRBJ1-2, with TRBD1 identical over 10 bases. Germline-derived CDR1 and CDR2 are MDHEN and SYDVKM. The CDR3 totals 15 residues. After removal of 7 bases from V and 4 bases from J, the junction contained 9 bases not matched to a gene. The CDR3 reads CASMFGDRGSYGYTF. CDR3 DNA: TGTGCCAGCATGTTCGGGGACAGGGGCTCCTATGGCTACACCTTC.

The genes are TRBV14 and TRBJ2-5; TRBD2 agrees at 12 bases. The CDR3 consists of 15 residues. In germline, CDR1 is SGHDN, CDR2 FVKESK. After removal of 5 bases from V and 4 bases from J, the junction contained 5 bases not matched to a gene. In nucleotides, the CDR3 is TGTGCCAGCAGCTACCTAGCGGGAGGGGGAGAGACCCAGTACTTC. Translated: CASSYLAGGGETQYF.

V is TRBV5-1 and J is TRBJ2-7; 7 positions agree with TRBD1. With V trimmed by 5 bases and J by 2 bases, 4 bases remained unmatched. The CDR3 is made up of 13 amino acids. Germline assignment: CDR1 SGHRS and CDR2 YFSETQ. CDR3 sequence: CASRFGTAYEQYF. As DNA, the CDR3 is TGCGCCAGCAGATTTGGGACAGCCTACGAGCAGTACTTC.

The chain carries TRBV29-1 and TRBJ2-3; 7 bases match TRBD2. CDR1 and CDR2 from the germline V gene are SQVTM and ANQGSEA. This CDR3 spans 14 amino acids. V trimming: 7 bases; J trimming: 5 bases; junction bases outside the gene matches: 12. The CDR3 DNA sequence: TGCAGCGCGGGCCGGGCGGGGAGGGGAGATACGCAGTATTTT. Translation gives CSAGRAGRGDTQYF.

This CDR3 is CASSPRLGSTDTQYF. CDR3 DNA sequence: TGCGCCAGCAGCCCAAGACTGGGTAGCACAGATACGCAGTATTTT. The chain recombines TRBV4-1 with TRBJ2-3; D unclear. The V end lost 4 bases, the J end lost 0 bases, and 11 bases lay between the germline ends. The CDR3 consists of 15 residues. Germline loops: CDR1 MGHRA, CDR2 YSYEKL.

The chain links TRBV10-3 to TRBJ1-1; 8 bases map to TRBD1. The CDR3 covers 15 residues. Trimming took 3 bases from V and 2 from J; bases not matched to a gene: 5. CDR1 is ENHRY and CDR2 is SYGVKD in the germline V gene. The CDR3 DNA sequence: TGTGCCATCAGTGAAGGGACAGGAGCAAACACTGAAGCTTTCTTT. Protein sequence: CAISEGTGANTEAFF.